This TCR beta chain was captured by sequencing in a study of blood T cells in healthy people across ages. About this clonotype itself: Its antigen is undetermined.

Study outcomes and limitations: Age showed a roughly linear inverse relationship with TCR beta diversity per million T cells. CMV infection status of these donors was not known.

The authors ran a second PCR of roughly 6 to 12 cycles using a sample-barcoded 5' primer and a J-beta primer mix. Through a template-switch adaptor with 12 random nucleotides, each cDNA molecule received a tag. MiXCR, run by TCRdb on the 5' RACE reads, gives a single entry per CDR3 protein. Among 1.6 million or so distinct CDR3 sequences, roughly a third were seen once, and the ten largest hold around 11%. This CDR3 is built from 15 residues. Per germline, CDR1 LGHDT and CDR2 YNNKEL (reference sequence). J was trimmed by 5 bases and V by 6 bases; bases with no gene match: 11. The study drew donors from healthy Caucasian individuals in Russia aged 6 to 90.

The chain has TRBV3-1 and TRBJ2-5; 8 positions agree with TRBD1. The sequence came from a woman aged 25 to 39 in good health. The sample taken for sequencing was blood. The CDR3 protein is CASRPTGVGLETQYF. The CDR3 coding sequence is TGTGCCAGCAGGCCGACAGGGGTGGGCTTGGAGACCCAGTACTTC.